This TCR beta chain comes out of a study of CD4 T cells in relation to SARS-CoV-2 and coronaviruses. Study-wide points: The assay detects memory recall responses, not culture-primed primary responses. Crossreactive clones expanded significantly less to SARS-CoV-2 than monoreactive clones.

Naive and memory CD4+ T cell DNA was deep-sequenced without culture. The table came from immunoSEQ multiplex PCR; TCRdb's copy has only in-frame clones and leaves some out. The table records tens of thousands of clones, around 86% of them present only once. This clone was seen once. Its matching antigen is unknown. J was trimmed by 6 bases and V by 5 bases; bases with no gene match: 8. Germline V gene sequence: CDR1 SGHTA, CDR2 FQGNSA. The CDR3 runs to 15 residues. The unexposed donors gave CD4+ T cells in about 2011-2018, prior to COVID-19. This TCR was sampled from a human donor in good health. The sample consisted of memory CD4+ T cells from PBMCs. The chain has TRBV7-2 and TRBJ2-1; the match to TRBD2 covers 9 bases. The CDR3, as DNA: TGTGCCAGCAGCCCGCCGGTAGCGGGAGCCAATGAGCAGTTCTTC. Translated: CASSPPVAGANEQFF.